This TCR beta chain appears in the sequencing data of a study of T cells after posttransplantation cyclophosphamide. Profiled with immunoSEQ multiplex PCR; TCRdb holds only in-frame clones, not every one. The sample shows approximately 23,000 clones, roughly 88% of them seen only once. Points on this clone: The antigen remains undetermined.

Losses at the gene ends were 6 bases for V and 1 base for J; bases not matched to a gene: 8. The CDR3 has 17 residues. The germline V gene encodes CDR1 MGHDK and CDR2 SYGVNS. Study findings and constraints: Recipient CMV seropositivity and CMV reactivation strongly tracked TRB clonality. Tissue-infiltrating T cells from skin or gut overlapped little with blood T cells. Donor CD8+ memory clones often dominated recipient blood repertoires at later times.

Sequenced sample: PBMCs. The chain employs TRBV25-1 and TRBJ2-2; 10 nucleotides match TRBD2. The receptor comes from a woman aged 60-70 years with a blood cancer, CMV-positive, and with a related stem cell donor. The CDR3 reads CASRAKGTSENTGELFF. The CDR3 DNA is TGTGCCAGCAGAGCTAAAGGGACTAGCGAGAACACCGGGGAGCTGTTTTTT.